These 17 T cell receptor beta chains were sequenced from one sample in a study of shared clonotypes between healthy human individuals. Sequencing was performed with immunoSEQ multiplex PCR; in TCRdb, only in-frame clones are kept and a portion is missing. The top ten clones hold 34% of a sample with 600,000 to 750,000 clones, less than 95% of them seen once. Sequencing used memory CD8+ T cells from PBMCs. Subset of the sample: CD45RO+ cells pooled with CCR7-negative TemRA cells. The source is a man in his late teens or twenties in good health. Some clones in this sample may be carry-over from other donors' samples.

This clone has just a few counts. The chain employs TRBV4-2 and TRBJ1-1; possible D gene TRBD1, 5 bases. This CDR3 spans 15 amino acids. The germline V and J ends were trimmed by 6 bases and 2 bases, with 16 bases remaining between them. Germline V gene data show CDR1 as LGHNA and CDR2 as YNFKEQ. The CDR3, as DNA: TGTGCCAGCAGATGGGGCGGGGGGGAAAACACTGAAGCTTTCTTT. It yields the protein CASRWGGGENTEAFF.

The chain joins TRBV19 to TRBJ1-1; unclear D gene. CDR3 length equals 13 residues. Germline V gives CDR1 LNHDA, CDR2 SQIVND (reference sequence). Trimming pared 5 bases from V and 6 bases from J, leaving 13 bases between. CDR3 sequence (DNA): TGTGCCAGTAGTGGCCGATTGGGCCCTGAAGCTTTCTTT. Translation: CASSGRLGPEAFF.

This rearrangement joins TRBV29-1 to TRBJ2-2; maybe TRBD2 (5 bases). Trimming stripped 7 bases from V and 4 bases from J, with 13 bases between. CDR3 size: 13 residues. Germline assignment: CDR1 SQVTM and CDR2 ANQGSEA. The CDR3 here is CSATGAVTGELFF. CDR3 bases: TGCAGCGCCACCGGAGCGGTCACCGGGGAGCTGTTTTTT.

The rearrangement uses TRBV10-1 and TRBJ2-3; 14 positions agree with TRBD2. CDR1 is WNHNN, CDR2 SYGVQD, per germline (reference sequence). CDR3 length equals 16 residues. V was pared by 6 bases and J by 4 bases, with 6 bases of the junction left unmatched. For the CDR3, the DNA is TGCGCCAGCAGCAGACTAGCGGGAGGGCCGTCAGATACGCAGTATTTT. Protein sequence: CASSRLAGGPSDTQYF.

In its sample, this clone was seen once. The CDR3 DNA is TGTGCCAGCAGTTATGGGCAGGGGGTAGGCGAGCAGTACTTC. Protein sequence: CASSYGQGVGEQYF. The chain is built from TRBV6-5 and TRBJ2-7; TRBD1 aligns across 7 bases. This CDR3 has 14 amino acids. V dropped 3 bases and J dropped 6; count of bases not matched to a gene: 8. CDR1 is MNHEY, CDR2 SVGAGI, per germline.

This clone was found once. This same CDR3 is encoded by further DNA sequences in the sample. The chain employs TRBV27 and TRBJ2-1; D gene unclear. V lost 3 bases, J lost 8 bases, and 5 bases lay in between. Germline values: CDR1 MNHEY, CDR2 SMNVEV (reference sequence). The CDR3 is 11 amino acids. As DNA, the CDR3 is TGTGCCAGCAGTTTCTTCGATGAGCAGTTCTTC. It specifies CASSFFDEQFF.

The chain employs TRBV5-4 and TRBJ2-3; no firm D call. Germline V lookup: CDR1 SGHNT, CDR2 YYREEE (reference sequence). This CDR3 comprises 15 residues. V gave up 1 base and J gave up 1 base, with 10 bases separating them. CDR3: CASSLSVLGTDTQYF. CDR3 DNA sequence: TGTGCCAGCAGCTTGTCAGTACTGGGCACAGATACGCAGTATTTT.

The chain recombines TRBV28 with TRBJ2-7; 8 bases align to TRBD1. V shed 3 bases, J shed 4 bases, and the junction held 8 bases outside the gene matches. Germline CDR1 MDHEN, CDR2 SYDVKM. The CDR3 is 15 amino acids. The CDR3 coding sequence is TGTGCCAGCAGTTTCGTCAGGGGGCGCAGGTACGAGCAGTACTTC. Protein: CASSFVRGRRYEQYF.

The chain links TRBV14 to TRBJ1-1; D is unresolved. Germline CDR1 and CDR2: SGHDN and FVKESK. V lost 4 bases, J lost 1 base, and 13 bases lay in between. The CDR3 contains 15 residues. The CDR3 nucleotides read TGTGCCAGCAGCCCCCGGCTAACCCCGAACACTGAAGCTTTCTTT. It specifies CASSPRLTPNTEAFF.

This clone was recorded once. The chain joins TRBV27 to TRBJ2-3; 11 positions agree with TRBD2. This CDR3 is built from 15 residues. Germline V gives CDR1 MNHEY, CDR2 SMNVEV (reference sequence). V shed 6 bases and J 3 bases; nucleotides not matched to a gene: 5. The CDR3 coding sequence is TGTGCCAGCAGCCACACTAGCGGGAGTACAGATACGCAGTATTTT. This codes for CASSHTSGSTDTQYF.

This chain connects TRBV7-6 to TRBJ2-5; tentatively, D is TRBD2 (6 bases). The germline V gene encodes CDR1 SGHVS and CDR2 FNYEAQ. V lost 11 bases, J lost 0 bases, and 16 bases lay in between. The CDR3 loop spans 14 amino acids. Here the CDR3 DNA reads TGTGCCGGACAAGGCCGGGGGTACCAAGAGACCCAGTACTTC. Translation: CAGQGRGYQETQYF.

This rearrangement joins TRBV6-1 to TRBJ1-1, with TRBD1 matching 7 bases. The CDR3 runs to 15 residues. J lost 0 bases, V lost 3 bases, and 4 bases had no gene match. CDR1 MNHNS and CDR2 SASEGT come from the germline V gene. The CDR3 sequence: CASSEDRRMNTEAFF. In nucleotides, the CDR3 is TGTGCCAGCAGTGAGGACAGGCGGATGAACACTGAAGCTTTCTTT.

This CDR3 is CASSIAWASTENEQFF. The CDR3 nucleotides are TGTGCCAGTAGTATAGCTTGGGCTAGTACAGAGAATGAGCAGTTCTTC. This chain joins TRBV19 and TRBJ2-1; no reliable D call. The CDR3 runs to 16 residues. V was cut by 1 base and J by 7 bases, with 17 bases left in between. Germline assignment: CDR1 LNHDA and CDR2 SQIVND (reference sequence).

The rearrangement uses TRBV13 and TRBJ1-1; D unresolved. The CDR3 consists of 11 residues. Germline CDR1 and CDR2: PRHDT and FYEKMQ (reference sequence). Trimming left V 5 bases short and J 7 bases short, with 8 bases between. The CDR3 DNA is TGTGCCAGCAGCAGAGATTATGAAGCTTTCTTT. This translates into CASSRDYEAFF. Combining the CDR3 with reference TRBV13 and TRBJ1-1 gives the whole variable domain AAGVIQSPRHLIKEKRETATLKCYPIPRHDTVYWYQQGPGQDPQFLISFYEKMQSDKGSIPDRFSAQQFSDYHSELNMSSLELGDSALYFCASSRDYEAFFGQGTRLTVV.

This sequence joins TRBV28 and TRBJ2-3; maybe TRBD1 (6 bases). The CDR3 runs to 13 residues. Trimming took 8 bases from V and 4 from J, leaving 13 bases between them. Germline loops: CDR1 MDHEN, CDR2 SYDVKM. The CDR3 is CASLHRVSDTQYF. CDR3 sequence (DNA): TGTGCCAGCCTCCACAGGGTATCAGATACGCAGTATTTT.

V usage is TRBV7-9 and J usage is TRBJ1-1; D is unclear. There are 10 residues in the CDR3. Trimming took off 5 bases at V and 8 bases at J, with 6 bases between the two ends. Germline CDR1 and CDR2: SEHNR and FQNEAQ (reference sequence). This CDR3 reads CASSPGEAFF. The CDR3 nucleotides are TGTGCCAGCAGCCCGGGGGAAGCTTTCTTT.

This chain connects TRBV27 to TRBJ2-1; 12 nucleotides line up with TRBD2. Germline V gene lookup returns CDR1 MNHEY and CDR2 SMNVEV (reference sequence). Germline trimming cut 6 bases from V and 9 bases from J; bases unmatched to any gene: 12. The CDR3 extends over 16 amino acids. The CDR3 is CASSQVLAGGLGEQFF. The DNA for the CDR3 is TGTGCCAGCAGCCAGGTCCTAGCGGGAGGGTTGGGTGAGCAGTTCTTC.